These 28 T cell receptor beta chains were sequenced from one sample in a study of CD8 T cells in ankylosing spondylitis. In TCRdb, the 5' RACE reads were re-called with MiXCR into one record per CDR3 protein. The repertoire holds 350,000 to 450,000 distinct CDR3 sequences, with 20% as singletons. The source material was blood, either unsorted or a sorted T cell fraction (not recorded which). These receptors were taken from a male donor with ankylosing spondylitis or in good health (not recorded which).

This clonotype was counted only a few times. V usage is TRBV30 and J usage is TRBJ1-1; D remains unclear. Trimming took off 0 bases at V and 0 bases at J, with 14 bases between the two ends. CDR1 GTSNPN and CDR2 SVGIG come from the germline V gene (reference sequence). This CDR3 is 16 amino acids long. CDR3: CAWSVEVDGMNTEAFF. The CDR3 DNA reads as TGTGCCTGGAGTGTCGAGGTCGACGGTATGAACACTGAAGCTTTCTTT.

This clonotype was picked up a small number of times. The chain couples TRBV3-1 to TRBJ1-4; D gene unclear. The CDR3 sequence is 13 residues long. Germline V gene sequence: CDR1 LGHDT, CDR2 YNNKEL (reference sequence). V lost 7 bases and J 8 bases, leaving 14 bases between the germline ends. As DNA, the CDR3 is TGTGCCAGCACTGGGGTTAGCTCAGAAAAACTGTTTTTT. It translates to CASTGVSSEKLFF.

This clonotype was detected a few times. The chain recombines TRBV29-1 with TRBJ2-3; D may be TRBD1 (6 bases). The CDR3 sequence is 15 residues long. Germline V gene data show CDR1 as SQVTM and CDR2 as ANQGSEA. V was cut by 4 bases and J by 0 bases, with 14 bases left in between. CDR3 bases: TGCAGCGTTGGGGGGACACCAGGTAGCACAGATACGCAGTATTTT. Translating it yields CSVGGTPGSTDTQYF.

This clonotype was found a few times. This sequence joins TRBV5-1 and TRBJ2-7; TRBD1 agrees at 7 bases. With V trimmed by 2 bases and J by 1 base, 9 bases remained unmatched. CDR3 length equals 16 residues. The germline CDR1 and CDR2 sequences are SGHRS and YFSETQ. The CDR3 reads CASSLMRQGGSYEQYF. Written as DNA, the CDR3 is TGCGCCAGCAGCTTAATGAGACAGGGTGGATCCTACGAGCAGTACTTC.

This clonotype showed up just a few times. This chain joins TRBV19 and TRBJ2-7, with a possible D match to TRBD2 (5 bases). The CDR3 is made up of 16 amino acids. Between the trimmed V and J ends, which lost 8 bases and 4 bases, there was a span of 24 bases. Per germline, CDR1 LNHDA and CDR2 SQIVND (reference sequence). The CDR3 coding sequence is TGTGCCAGTGGAGGACCTGGGAAGACTGAGCCTTACGAGCAGTACTTC. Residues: CASGGPGKTEPYEQYF. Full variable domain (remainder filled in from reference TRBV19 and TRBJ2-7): DGGITQSPKYLFRKEGQNVTLSCEQNLNHDAMYWYRQDPGQGLRLIYYSQIVNDFQKGDIAEGYSVSREKKESFPLTVTSAQKNPTAFYLCASGGPGKTEPYEQYFGPGTRLTVT.

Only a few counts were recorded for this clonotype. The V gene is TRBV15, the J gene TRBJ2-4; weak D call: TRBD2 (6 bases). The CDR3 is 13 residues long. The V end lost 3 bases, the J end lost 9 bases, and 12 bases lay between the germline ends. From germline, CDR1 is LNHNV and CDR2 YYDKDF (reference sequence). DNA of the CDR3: TGTGCCACCAGCAGTCTACTGGGGGGCATTCAGTACTTC. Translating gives CATSSLLGGIQYF.

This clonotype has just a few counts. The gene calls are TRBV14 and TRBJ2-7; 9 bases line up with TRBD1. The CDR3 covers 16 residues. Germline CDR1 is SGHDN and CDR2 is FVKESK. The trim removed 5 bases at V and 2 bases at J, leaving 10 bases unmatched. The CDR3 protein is CASSEGWTGVTYEQYF. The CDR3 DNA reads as TGTGCCAGCAGCGAGGGATGGACAGGGGTCACCTACGAGCAGTACTTC.

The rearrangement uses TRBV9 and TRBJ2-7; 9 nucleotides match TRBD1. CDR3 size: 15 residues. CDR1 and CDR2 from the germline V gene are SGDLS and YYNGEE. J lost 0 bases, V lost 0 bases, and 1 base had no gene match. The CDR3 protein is CASSVGGQGSYEQYF. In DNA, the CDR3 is TGTGCCAGCAGCGTAGGGGGACAGGGCTCCTACGAGCAGTACTTC.

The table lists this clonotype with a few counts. The CDR3 protein is CASSFGLGTGELFF. DNA of the CDR3: TGTGCCAGCAGCTTTGGGTTGGGCACCGGGGAGCTGTTTTTT. The chain uses TRBV5-6 and TRBJ2-2; no definite D call. Germline V gene data show CDR1 as SGHDT and CDR2 as YYEEEE. The CDR3 contains 14 residues. V shed 2 bases and J shed 4 bases, with 9 bases lying between them.

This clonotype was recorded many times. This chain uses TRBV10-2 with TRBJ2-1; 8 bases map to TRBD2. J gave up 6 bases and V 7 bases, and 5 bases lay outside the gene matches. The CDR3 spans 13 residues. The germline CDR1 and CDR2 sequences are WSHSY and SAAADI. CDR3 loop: CASKDGTSNEQFF. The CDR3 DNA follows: TGCGCCAGCAAGGACGGGACTAGCAATGAGCAGTTCTTC.

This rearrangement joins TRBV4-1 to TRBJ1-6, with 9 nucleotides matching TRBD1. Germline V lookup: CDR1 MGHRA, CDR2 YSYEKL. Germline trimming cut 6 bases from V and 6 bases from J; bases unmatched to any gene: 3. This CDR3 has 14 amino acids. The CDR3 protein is CASSLTGGNSPLHF. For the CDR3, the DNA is TGCGCCAGCAGTCTGACAGGGGGTAATTCACCCCTCCACTTT.

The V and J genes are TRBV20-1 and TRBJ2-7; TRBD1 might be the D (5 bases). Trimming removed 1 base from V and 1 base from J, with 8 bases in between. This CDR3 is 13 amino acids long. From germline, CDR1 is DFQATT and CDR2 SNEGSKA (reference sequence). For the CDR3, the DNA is TGCAGTGCTAGAGTGAAGGGGTCCTACGAGCAGTACTTC. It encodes CSARVKGSYEQYF.

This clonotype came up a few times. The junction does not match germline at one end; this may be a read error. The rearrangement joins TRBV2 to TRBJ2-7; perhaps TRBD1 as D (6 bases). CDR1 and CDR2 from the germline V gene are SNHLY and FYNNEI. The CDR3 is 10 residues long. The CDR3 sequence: CASSGHPTVF. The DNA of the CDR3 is TGTGCCAGCTCGGGACACCCGACTGTCTTC.

As DNA, the CDR3 is TGCGCCAGCAGGGACATTGGGGTAGCGGAGACCCAGTACTTC. Translation gives CASRDIGVAETQYF. J is TRBJ2-5 and V is TRBV5-1; D may correspond to TRBD1 or TRBD2 (5 bases each). The germline CDR1 and CDR2 sequences are SGHRS and YFSETQ. V lost 5 bases and J lost 5, with 16 bases in between. The CDR3 contains 14 residues.

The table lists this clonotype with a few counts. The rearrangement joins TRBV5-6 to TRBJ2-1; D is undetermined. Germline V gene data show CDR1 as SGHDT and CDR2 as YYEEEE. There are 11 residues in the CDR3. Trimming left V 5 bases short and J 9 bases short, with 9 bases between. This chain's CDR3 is CASRGDLEQFF. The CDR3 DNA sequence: TGTGCCAGCAGGGGTGATCTTGAGCAGTTCTTC.

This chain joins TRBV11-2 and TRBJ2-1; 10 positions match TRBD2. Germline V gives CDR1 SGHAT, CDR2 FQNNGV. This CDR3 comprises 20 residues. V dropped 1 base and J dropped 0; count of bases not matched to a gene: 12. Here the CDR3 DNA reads TGTGCCAGCAGCTTAGTGTATTTGGCTAGCGGGGGCCTCTCCTACAATGAGCAGTTCTTC. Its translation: CASSLVYLASGGLSYNEQFF.

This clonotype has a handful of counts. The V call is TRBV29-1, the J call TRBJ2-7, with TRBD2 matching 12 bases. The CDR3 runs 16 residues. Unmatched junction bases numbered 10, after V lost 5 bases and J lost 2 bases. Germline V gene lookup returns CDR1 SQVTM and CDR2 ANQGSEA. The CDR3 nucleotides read TGCAGCGTTCTTGGACTAGCGGGGACACACACCTACGAGCAGTACTTC. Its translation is CSVLGLAGTHTYEQYF.

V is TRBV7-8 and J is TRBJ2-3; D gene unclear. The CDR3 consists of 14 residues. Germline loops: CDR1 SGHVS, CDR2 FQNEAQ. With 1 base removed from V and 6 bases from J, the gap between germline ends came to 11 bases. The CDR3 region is CASSLVYSGDTQYF. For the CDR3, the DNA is TGTGCCAGCAGCTTAGTTTACAGTGGGGATACGCAGTATTTT. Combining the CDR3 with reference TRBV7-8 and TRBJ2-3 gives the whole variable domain GAGVSQSPRYKVAKRGQDVALRCDPISGHVSLFWYQQALGQGPEFLTYFQNEAQLDKSGLPSDRFFAERPEGSVSTLKIQRTQQEDSAVYLCASSLVYSGDTQYFGPGTRLTVL.

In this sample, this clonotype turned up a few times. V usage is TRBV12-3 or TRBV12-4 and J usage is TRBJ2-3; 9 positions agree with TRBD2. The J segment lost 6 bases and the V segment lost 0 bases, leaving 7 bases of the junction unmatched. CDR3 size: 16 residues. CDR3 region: CASSLAAGGQGDTQYF. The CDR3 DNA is TGTGCCAGCAGTTTAGCAGCGGGGGGCCAGGGCGATACGCAGTATTTT.

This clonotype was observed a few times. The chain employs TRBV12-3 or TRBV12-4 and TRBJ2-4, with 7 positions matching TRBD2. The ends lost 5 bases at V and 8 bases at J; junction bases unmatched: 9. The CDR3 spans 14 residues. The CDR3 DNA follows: TGTGCCAGCAGTGGTCTCGGTGGGGGGGACATTCAGTACTTC. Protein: CASSGLGGGDIQYF.

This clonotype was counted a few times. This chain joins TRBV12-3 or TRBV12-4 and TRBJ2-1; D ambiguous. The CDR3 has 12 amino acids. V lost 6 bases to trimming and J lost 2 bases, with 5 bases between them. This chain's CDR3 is CASRRTYNEQFF. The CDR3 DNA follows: TGTGCCAGCAGACGGACCTACAATGAGCAGTTCTTC.

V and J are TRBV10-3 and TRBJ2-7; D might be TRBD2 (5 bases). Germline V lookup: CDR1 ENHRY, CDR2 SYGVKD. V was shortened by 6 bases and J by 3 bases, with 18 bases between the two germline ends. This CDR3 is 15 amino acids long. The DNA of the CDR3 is TGTGCCATCAGGGACCCCATGGGAGCAAACTACGAGCAGTACTTC. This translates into CAIRDPMGANYEQYF.

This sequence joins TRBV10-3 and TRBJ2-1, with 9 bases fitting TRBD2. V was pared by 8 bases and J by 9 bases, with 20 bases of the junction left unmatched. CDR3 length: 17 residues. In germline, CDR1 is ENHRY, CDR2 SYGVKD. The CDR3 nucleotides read TGTGCCATCCCGATGGAAGCAGCGGGGGGCCTAGTAGGTGAGCAGTTCTTC. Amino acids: CAIPMEAAGGLVGEQFF.

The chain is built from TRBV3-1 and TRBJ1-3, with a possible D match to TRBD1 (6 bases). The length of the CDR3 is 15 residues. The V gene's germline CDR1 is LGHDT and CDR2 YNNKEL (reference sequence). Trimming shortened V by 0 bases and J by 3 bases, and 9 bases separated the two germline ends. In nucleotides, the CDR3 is TGTGCCAGCAGCCAAGAATGGACAGATGGAAACACCATATATTTT. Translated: CASSQEWTDGNTIYF.

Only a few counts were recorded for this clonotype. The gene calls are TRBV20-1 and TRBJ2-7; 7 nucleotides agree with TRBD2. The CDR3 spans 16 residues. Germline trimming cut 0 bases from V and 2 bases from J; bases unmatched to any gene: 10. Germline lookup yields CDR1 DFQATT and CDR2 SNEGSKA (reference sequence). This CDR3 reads CSARDTHKGLTYEQYF. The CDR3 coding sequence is TGCAGTGCTAGAGATACCCATAAGGGACTAACCTACGAGCAGTACTTC.

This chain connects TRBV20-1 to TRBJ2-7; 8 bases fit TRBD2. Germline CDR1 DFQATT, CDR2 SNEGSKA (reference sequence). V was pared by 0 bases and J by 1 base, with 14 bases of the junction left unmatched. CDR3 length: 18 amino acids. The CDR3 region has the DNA TGCAGTGCTAGAGATCTGAGGACGGGGGGGCTTCAATCCTACGAGCAGTACTTC. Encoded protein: CSARDLRTGGLQSYEQYF.

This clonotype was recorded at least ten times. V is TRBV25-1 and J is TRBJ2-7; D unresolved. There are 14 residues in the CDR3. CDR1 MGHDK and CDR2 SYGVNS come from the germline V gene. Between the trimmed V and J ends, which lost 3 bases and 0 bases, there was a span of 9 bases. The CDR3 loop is CASSEVGGSYEQYF. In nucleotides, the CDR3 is TGTGCCAGCAGTGAGGTTGGTGGCTCCTACGAGCAGTACTTC.

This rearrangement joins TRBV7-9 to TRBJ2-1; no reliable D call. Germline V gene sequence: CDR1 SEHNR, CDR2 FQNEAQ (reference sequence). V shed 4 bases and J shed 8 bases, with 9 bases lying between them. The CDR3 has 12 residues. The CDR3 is CASSYAKDEQFF. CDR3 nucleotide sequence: TGTGCCAGCAGCTACGCCAAGGATGAGCAGTTCTTC.